The source of this TCR beta chain is a study of CD8 T cells in Susac syndrome (dated by TCRdb to the late 2010s). Regarding the complete study: Whether CD8+ T cell activation and differentiation in Susac syndrome was antigen driven was tested using repertoire sequencing.

A word on this clonotype: This receptor's antigen is unknown. Base qualities were left out, and no much larger clone turns up one base away.

RNA was extracted using the RNeasy kit, and roughly 0.5 to 1 microgram was reverse transcribed with random hexamers. TCR beta CDR3 regions were amplified with the immunoSEQ multiplex PCR assay covering 54 Vbeta and 13 Jbeta segments. PCR amplification bias was corrected using a synthetic template baseline for primer optimization and computational correction. As for how the authors treated the data: Reads were annotated to V, D and J genes according to IMGT and were analyzed with immunoSEQ Analyzer, with only productive sequences retained. Clonality was computed as one minus Shannon entropy normalized by log2 of the number of productive unique sequences. Public and private clones were assessed among the 100 most prevalent clones of each patient and control. Susac-specific clones were defined as absent from healthy and MS cohorts, around 980 published viral clones and other ImmuneACCESS disease sequences. TCRdb trimmed the raw reads at Q25, called clones with MiXCR and kept productive beta chains. Each CDR3 protein gets just one entry, which takes the most common genes and DNA from the rows behind it. TCRdb assigned the V and J calls; the authors' analysis was not used. The sample table holds 150,000 to 200,000 distinct CDR3 sequences, of which 90% to 95% were seen once. The leading ten clones occupy 0.093% of the sample.

General conclusions and limits of the study: The study acknowledged that relatively few individuals were included in the TCR sequencing and HLA analysis.

Peripheral blood CD8+ and CD4+ T cells from healthy donors, Susac syndrome patients and multiple sclerosis patients were profiled by high-throughput TCR beta sequencing. Treatment-naive patients with stable or active relapsing-remitting disease fulfilling revised McDonald criteria were used as multiple sclerosis controls. Bulk CD8+ and CD4+ T cells were purified by magnetic negative isolation, while CD8+ TEMRA cells were enriched using FACS. Blood was collected in EDTA tubes and processed within 24 hours, with PBMCs isolated through density gradient centrifugation. PBMCs intended for TCR sequencing were cryopreserved in liquid nitrogen and thawed later in a water bath at 37 degrees C. A purity of at least 90% was achieved for sorted or isolated CD4+, CD8+ and CD8+ TEMRA cells. The receptor comes from a human donor with multiple sclerosis. Sequenced material: CD4+ T cells from PBMCs.

The CDR3 region reads CAWTYGTVYGYTF. The DNA reads as follows: TGTGCCTGGACCTACGGGACAGTCTATGGCTACACCTTC. The chain uses TRBV30 and TRBJ1-2, with 7 central nucleotides matching TRBD1. The CDR3 holds 13 amino acids from the cysteine to the phenylalanine. Of all the DNA, just the CDR3 is kept, 39 bases in frame from base 1. As encoded in the germline V gene (reference sequence), CDR1 is GTSNPN while CDR2 is SVGIG. V trim: 4 bases; J trim: 4 bases; unmatched bases: 6. Full variable domain (CDR3 extended with the reference TRBV30 and TRBJ1-2 proteins): SQTIHQWPATLVQPVGSPLSLECTVEGTSNPNLYWYRQAAGRGLQLLFYSVGIGQISSEVPQNLSASRPQDRQFILSSKKLLLSDSGFYLCAWTYGTVYGYTFGSGTRLTVV.